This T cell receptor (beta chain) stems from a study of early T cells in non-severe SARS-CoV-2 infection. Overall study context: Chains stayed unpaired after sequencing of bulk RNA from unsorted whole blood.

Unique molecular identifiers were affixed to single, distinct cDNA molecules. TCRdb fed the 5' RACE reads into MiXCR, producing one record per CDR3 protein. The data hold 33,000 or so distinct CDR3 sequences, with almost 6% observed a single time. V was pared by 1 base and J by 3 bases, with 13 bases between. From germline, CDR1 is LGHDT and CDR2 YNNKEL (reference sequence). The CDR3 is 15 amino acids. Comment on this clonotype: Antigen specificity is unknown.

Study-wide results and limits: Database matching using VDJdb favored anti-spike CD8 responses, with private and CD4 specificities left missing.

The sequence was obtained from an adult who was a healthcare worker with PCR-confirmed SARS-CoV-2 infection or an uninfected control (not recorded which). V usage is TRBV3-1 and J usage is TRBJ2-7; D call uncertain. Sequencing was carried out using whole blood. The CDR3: CASSQGVGGFYEQYF. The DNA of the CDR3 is TGTGCCAGCAGCCAAGGGGTCGGCGGTTTCTACGAGCAGTACTTC.